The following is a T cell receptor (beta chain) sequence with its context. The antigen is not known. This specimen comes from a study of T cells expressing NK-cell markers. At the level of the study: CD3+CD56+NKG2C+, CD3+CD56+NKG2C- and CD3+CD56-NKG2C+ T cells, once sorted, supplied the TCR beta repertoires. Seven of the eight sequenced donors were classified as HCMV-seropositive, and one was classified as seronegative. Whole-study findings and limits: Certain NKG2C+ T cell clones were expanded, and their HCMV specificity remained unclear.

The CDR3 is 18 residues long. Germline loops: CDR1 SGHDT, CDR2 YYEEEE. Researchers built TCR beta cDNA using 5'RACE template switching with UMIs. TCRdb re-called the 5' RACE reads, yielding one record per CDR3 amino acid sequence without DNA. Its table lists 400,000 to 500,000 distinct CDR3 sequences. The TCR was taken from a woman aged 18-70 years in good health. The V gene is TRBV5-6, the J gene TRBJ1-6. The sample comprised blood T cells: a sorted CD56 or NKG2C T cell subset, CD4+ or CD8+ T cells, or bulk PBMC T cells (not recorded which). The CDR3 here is CASSLWSTPSSYNSPLHF.